Following are 17 T cell receptor beta chains from one sample sequenced in a study of cytomegalovirus exposure and HLA in healthy donors. The study ran its PCR with 60 Vbeta and 13 Jbeta primers. The assay was immunoSEQ multiplex PCR, and TCRdb's table has in-frame clones only and misses some. The table lists about 130,000 clones, 72% of them singletons. The sequenced sample was PBMCs. The receptors were sampled from a man younger than 40 in good health and CMV-seronegative.

This clone was seen only a few times. The chain carries TRBV6-1 and TRBJ2-5; 7 bases align to TRBD1. V lost 5 bases to trimming and J lost 2 bases; unmatched junction nucleotides: 8. The CDR3 length is 15 residues. Germline-derived CDR1 and CDR2 are MNHNS and SASEGT. This CDR3 is CASSPQDRRQETQYF. DNA of the CDR3: TGTGCCAGCAGTCCACAGGACAGGAGACAAGAGACCCAGTACTTC.

This chain links TRBV27 with TRBJ1-4; possible D gene TRBD1, 5 bases. This CDR3 has 16 amino acids. The V end was cut by 7 bases, the J end by 4 bases, with 19 bases between. Per the germline V gene, CDR1 is MNHEY and CDR2 is SMNVEV (reference sequence). The CDR3 here is CASTLNQTADNEKLFF. CDR3 DNA: TGTGCCAGCACCCTAAACCAGACAGCCGATAATGAAAAACTGTTTTTT.

V is TRBV2 and J is TRBJ1-2; 7 nucleotides agree with TRBD1. CDR3 length: 16 residues. J was trimmed by 5 bases and V by 6 bases; bases with no gene match: 15. The germline CDR1 and CDR2 sequences are SNHLY and FYNNEI. This CDR3 reads CASRTKRQGRRYGYTF. The CDR3 DNA sequence: TGTGCCAGCAGGACCAAGCGACAGGGTAGAAGGTATGGCTACACCTTC.

As concerns this clone: An end of the junction does not agree with germline; a read error may underlie this. The rearrangement joins TRBV7-9 to TRBJ1-2, with 7 nucleotides matching TRBD1. Germline V gives CDR1 SEHNR, CDR2 FQNEAQ (reference sequence). The CDR3 extends over 16 amino acids. CDR3 residues: CSSSGVGGPLLYGYTF. DNA for the CDR3: TGTTCCAGCAGCGGCGTAGGGGGCCCTCTCCTCTATGGCTACACCTTC.

This clone was detected once. V and J are TRBV7-2 and TRBJ1-1; TRBD1 matches at 8 bases. The length of the CDR3 is 13 residues. With 2 bases clipped from V and 8 bases from J, the junction kept 4 bases outside the gene matches. CDR1 is SGHTA, CDR2 FQGNSA, per germline. The CDR3 sequence: CASSLSYRGEAFF. The CDR3 region has the DNA TGTGCCAGCAGCTTAAGTTACAGGGGGGAAGCTTTCTTT.

The V gene is TRBV6-6, the J gene TRBJ1-5; 7 bases are shared with TRBD1. Trimming took 6 bases from V and 2 from J; bases not matched to a gene: 7. Germline CDR1 reads MNHNY; CDR2 reads SVGAGI (reference sequence). CDR3 length equals 15 residues. CDR3 bases: TGTGCCAGCAGCCCACGGACAGGAGGCAATCAGCCCCAGCATTTT. Amino acid sequence: CASSPRTGGNQPQHF.

In nucleotides, the CDR3 is TGTGCCAGCAGCCCAGGGACAGATCCCACCGGGGAGCTGTTTTTT. Translating gives CASSPGTDPTGELFF. J is TRBJ2-2 and V is TRBV4-2; 7 bases align to TRBD1. This CDR3 spans 15 amino acids. Germline CDR1 is LGHNA and CDR2 is YNFKEQ. The junction had 6 bases not matched to a gene; V was cut back by 4 bases and J by 4 bases.

The chain has TRBV28 and TRBJ2-5; perhaps TRBD2 as D (6 bases). The J call is in doubt because the DNA end fits TRBJ2-7 better. Germline CDR1 is MDHEN and CDR2 is SYDVKM. The CDR3 is 15 residues long. The CDR3 coding sequence is TGTGCCAGCAGTAACAATCCGGGACCGCGGGGCGAGCAGTACTTC. As protein: CASSNNPGPRGEQYF.

V and J are TRBV4-1 and TRBJ2-1, with TRBD2 matching over 11 bases. The germline gives CDR1 MGHRA, CDR2 YSYEKL. Trimming cost V 5 bases and J 4 bases; bases outside gene matches: 4. This CDR3 contains 15 residues. DNA of the CDR3: TGCGCCAGCAGCTCACTAGCGGGGGAATACAATGAGCAGTTCTTC. Translated, it gives CASSSLAGEYNEQFF.

This chain uses TRBV6-1 with TRBJ2-5; D ambiguous. With 6 bases removed from V and 5 bases from J, the gap between germline ends came to 16 bases. Germline V gene lookup returns CDR1 MNHNS and CDR2 SASEGT. This CDR3 region has 14 residues. CDR3 bases: TGTGCCAGCAGAGTGCCCCACTTTCCCGAGACCCAGTACTTC. Amino acids: CASRVPHFPETQYF.

V gene TRBV27 combines with J gene TRBJ2-7; TRBD2 aligns across 15 bases. This CDR3 contains 16 residues. The trim removed 5 bases at V and 4 bases at J, leaving 6 bases unmatched. Germline loops: CDR1 MNHEY, CDR2 SMNVEV (reference sequence). The CDR3 DNA is TGTGCCAGCAGTCTCCTCGGACTAGCGGGGGGGTACGAGCAGTACTTC. Protein product: CASSLLGLAGGYEQYF.

The chain couples TRBV2 to TRBJ1-5; the D is unclear. V lost 9 bases and J 5 bases, leaving 14 bases between the germline ends. Looked up from germline, CDR1 is SNHLY and CDR2 is FYNNEI. This CDR3 comprises 13 residues. As DNA, the CDR3 is TGTGCCAGTAGCGGCGGCGGGGATCAGCCCCAGCATTTT. It yields the protein CASSGGGDQPQHF.

Points on this clone: At one end, the junction sequence differs from germline, possibly due to a read error. V and J are TRBV6-1 and TRBJ1-1, with 9 nucleotides matching TRBD1. Germline CDR1 MNHNS, CDR2 SASEGT. The CDR3 is 12 residues long. CDR3 coding DNA: TGTGCCAGCAGCCGGACCGGGACAGGGAACAAATTT. Amino acid sequence: CASSRTGTGNKF.

CDR3 region: CASSLTFGGGPNTQYF. As DNA, the CDR3 is TGTGCCAGCAGCTTAACTTTTGGCGGGGGGCCCAATACGCAGTATTTT. This chain uses TRBV7-9 with TRBJ2-3, with 8 bases that match TRBD2. This CDR3 spans 16 amino acids. J was trimmed by 7 bases and V by 2 bases; bases with no gene match: 11. Germline values: CDR1 SEHNR, CDR2 FQNEAQ (reference sequence).

This clone was observed a single time. The V and J genes are TRBV18 and TRBJ2-7; 8 bases line up with TRBD2. The CDR3 is made up of 14 amino acids. CDR1 and CDR2 (germline): KGHSH, LQKENI. V lost 6 bases, J lost 3 bases, and 7 bases stayed unmatched. CDR3 protein: CASSGGGTDYEQYF. For the CDR3, the DNA is TGTGCCAGCTCCGGCGGGGGGACGGACTACGAGCAGTACTTC. Full variable domain (remainder filled in from reference TRBV18 and TRBJ2-7): NAGVMQNPRHLVRRRGQEARLRCSPMKGHSHVYWYRQLPEEGLKFMVYLQKENIIDESGMPKERFSAEFPKEGPSILRIQQVVRGDSAAYFCASSGGGTDYEQYFGPGTRLTVT.

The chain combines TRBV5-8 with TRBJ1-2; D uncertain. The germline V gene has CDR1 SGHTS and CDR2 YDEGEE. The CDR3 is 10 amino acids. The V end was cut by 0 bases, the J end by 12 bases, with 6 bases between. The chain's CDR3 is CASSLAEDTF. CDR3 coding DNA: TGTGCCAGCAGCTTGGCCGAGGACACCTTC.

Turning to this clone: Other DNA sequences from this sample encode an identical CDR3 as well. The chain employs TRBV6-5 and TRBJ2-7; TRBD1 is a possible D gene (5 bases). From germline, CDR1 is MNHEY and CDR2 SVGAGI. This CDR3 is 14 amino acids long. Trimming removed 2 bases from V and 3 bases from J, with 11 bases in between. The CDR3 DNA reads TGTGCCAGCAGTTACGGGCAGGGTATCTACGAGCAGTACTTC. It yields the protein CASSYGQGIYEQYF.